This TCR beta chain came from a study of T cell changes during pregnancy in multiple sclerosis. Measured with immunoSEQ multiplex PCR; TCRdb has only the in-frame clones, and not every one. The repertoire holds some 31,000 clones, 89% seen once, with 6% to 8% in the top ten. The receptor was derived from a female donor with multiple sclerosis, enrolled in a pregnancy study. Sequencing used CD8+ T cells from peripheral blood mononuclear cells, obtained in the second trimester of pregnancy.

CDR3 nucleotide sequence: TGTGCCAGCAGAGGAACAGGGGCCGCCTACGAGCAGTACTTC. Protein product: CASRGTGAAYEQYF. The V gene is TRBV2, the J gene TRBJ2-7, with 7 positions matching TRBD1. V gave up 6 bases and J gave up 2 bases; unmatched junction bases: 7. The germline gives CDR1 SNHLY, CDR2 FYNNEI. The CDR3 has 14 amino acids. Full variable domain (outside the CDR3, taken from reference TRBV2 and TRBJ2-7): EPEVTQTPSHQVTQMGQEVILRCVPISNHLYFYWYRQILGQKVEFLVSFYNNEISEKSEIFDDQFSVERPDGSNFTLKIRSTKLEDSAMYFCASRGTGAAYEQYFGPGTRLTVT.